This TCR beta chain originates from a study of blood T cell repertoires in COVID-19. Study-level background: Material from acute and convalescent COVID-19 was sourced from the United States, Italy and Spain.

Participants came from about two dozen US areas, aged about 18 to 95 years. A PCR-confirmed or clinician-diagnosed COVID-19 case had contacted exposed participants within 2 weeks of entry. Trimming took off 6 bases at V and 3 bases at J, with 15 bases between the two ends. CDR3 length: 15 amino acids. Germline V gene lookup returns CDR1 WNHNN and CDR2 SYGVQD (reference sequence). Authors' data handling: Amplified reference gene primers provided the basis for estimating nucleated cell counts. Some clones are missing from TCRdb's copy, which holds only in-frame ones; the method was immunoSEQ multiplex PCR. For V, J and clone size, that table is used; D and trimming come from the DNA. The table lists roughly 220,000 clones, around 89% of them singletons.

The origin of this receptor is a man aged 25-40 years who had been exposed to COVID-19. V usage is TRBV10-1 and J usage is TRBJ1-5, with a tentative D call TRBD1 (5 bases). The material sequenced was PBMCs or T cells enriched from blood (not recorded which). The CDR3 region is CASREDKAHNQPQHF. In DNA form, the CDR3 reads TGCGCCAGCAGAGAGGACAAAGCTCACAATCAGCCCCAGCATTTT.